The 21 T cell receptor beta chains listed next were all sequenced from one sample in a study of blood T cells in healthy people across ages. The second PCR ran about 6 to 11 cycles with a sample-barcoded 5' primer and J-beta primers. One entry per CDR3 protein results from TCRdb running MiXCR on the 5' RACE reads. This sample carries over a million distinct CDR3 sequences, more than 40% of them seen once, and the ten largest clones take approximately 19%. Sample: blood. All receptors derive from an older woman in good health.

This clonotype is a singleton in its sample. V and J are TRBV27 and TRBJ1-2, with a tentative D call TRBD1 (6 bases). Trimming removed 10 bases at V and 4 bases at J, with 13 bases between. Germline V gene sequence: CDR1 MNHEY, CDR2 SMNVEV (reference sequence). The CDR3 covers 12 residues. CDR3: CATKQGSYGYTF. CDR3 nucleotide sequence: TGTGCCACGAAACAGGGTAGCTATGGCTACACCTTC.

The chain couples TRBV7-2 to TRBJ1-1, with D unclear. Germline V lookup: CDR1 SGHTA, CDR2 FQGNSA. The CDR3 is 15 amino acids. The ends were cut back, 5 bases at V and 0 bases at J, with 13 bases in the middle. The CDR3 here is CASSHAGTVNTEAFF. CDR3 DNA: TGTGCCAGCAGCCACGCTGGCACAGTGAACACTGAAGCTTTCTTT.

The gene calls are TRBV6-7 and TRBJ2-4, with D tentatively TRBD1 or TRBD2 (5 bases each). TRBV6-7 is an ORF for which the function is uncertain. The CDR3 is made up of 17 amino acids. The germline V and J ends were trimmed by 0 bases and 2 bases, with 14 bases remaining between them. CDR3 in amino acids: CASSYSSRDGTKNIQYF. The CDR3 DNA follows: TGTGCCAGCAGTTACTCGAGCAGGGACGGGACCAAAAACATTCAGTACTTC.

The chain links TRBV7-6 to TRBJ2-1, with a tentative D call TRBD2 (6 bases). Looked up from germline, CDR1 is SGHVS and CDR2 is FNYEAQ. This CDR3 has 17 amino acids. V was cut by 0 bases and J by 3 bases, with 15 bases left in between. CDR3 bases: TGTGCCAGCAGCTTAGCCGAAGGGGAGGACTACTACAATGAGCAGTTCTTC. This codes for CASSLAEGEDYYNEQFF.

This clonotype was found a few times. The gene calls are TRBV27 and TRBJ2-7; TRBD1 matches 9 bases. The V gene end was trimmed by 6 bases and the J gene end by 7 bases; junction bases not matched to a gene: 10. The CDR3 extends over 14 amino acids. Germline V lookup: CDR1 MNHEY, CDR2 SMNVEV (reference sequence). The CDR3 region is CASSPSGTGFEQYF. The CDR3 DNA reads TGTGCCAGCAGCCCCTCCGGGACAGGGTTTGAGCAGTACTTC.

The chain couples TRBV7-6 to TRBJ2-6; D uncertain. This CDR3 has 16 residues. Germline-derived CDR1 and CDR2 are SGHVS and FNYEAQ. V dropped 4 bases and J dropped 3 bases, with 13 bases sitting between them. Written as DNA, the CDR3 is TGTGCCAGCAGCTCAGAACGAGTTGATGGGGCCAACGTCCTGACTTTC. Its translation is CASSSERVDGANVLTF.

This clonotype was seen just once. The chain links TRBV20-1 to TRBJ2-1, with 14 bases matching TRBD2. Trimming at V came to 3 bases and at J to 4 bases, leaving 8 bases not matched to a gene. Germline CDR1 is DFQATT and CDR2 is SNEGSKA (reference sequence). The CDR3 consists of 17 residues. The CDR3, as DNA: TGCAGTGCTAGGGGACTAGCGGGGGCGCTAAGGTACAATGAGCAGTTCTTC. Protein sequence: CSARGLAGALRYNEQFF.

V is TRBV11-2 and J is TRBJ1-1; D gene unclear. CDR1 and CDR2 (germline): SGHAT, FQNNGV. Trimming removed 1 base from V and 6 bases from J, with 15 bases in between. The CDR3 is 15 amino acids. The CDR3 region has the DNA TGTGCCAGCAGCTTAGGCAGATTATTAAACGCTGAAGCTTTCTTT. This sequence encodes CASSLGRLLNAEAFF.

The chain carries TRBV29-1 and TRBJ2-7; TRBD1 is a possible D gene (7 bases). Germline assignment: CDR1 SQVTM and CDR2 ANQGSEA. The CDR3 sequence is 15 residues long. V was trimmed by 1 base and J by 2 bases, leaving 15 bases between them. CDR3 loop: CSVEGTGEVTYEQYF. The CDR3 region has the DNA TGCAGCGTTGAAGGTACAGGGGAGGTTACCTACGAGCAGTACTTC.

With regard to this clonotype: The junction departs from germline at one end; a sequencing error may be responsible. CDR3 residues: CASSVASRSDEQYF. The CDR3 bases are TGCGCCAGTTCCGTAGCGTCGCGCTCCGACGAGCAGTACTTC. This chain joins TRBV5-1 and TRBJ2-7; perhaps TRBD2 as D (5 bases). Germline V CDR1 and CDR2: SGHRS, YFSETQ. This CDR3 spans 14 amino acids. The whole variable domain, remainder taken from reference TRBV5-1 and TRBJ2-7, is KAGVTQTPRYLIKTRGQQVTLSCSPISGHRSVSWYQQTPGQGLQFLFEYFSETQRNKGNFPGRFSGRQFSNSRSEMNVSTLELGDSALYLCASSVASRSDEQYFGPGTRLTVT.

V usage is TRBV7-3 and J usage is TRBJ1-1, with 9 positions matching TRBD1. Germline CDR1 is SGHTA and CDR2 is FQGTGA. CDR3 length: 18 amino acids. The J segment lost 0 bases and the V segment lost 2 bases, leaving 10 bases of the junction unmatched. The CDR3 DNA sequence: TGTGCCAGCAGCTTACTTCCCGGGACAGGGCGAATGAACACTGAAGCTTTCTTT. Its protein product is CASSLLPGTGRMNTEAFF.

This clonotype was observed a handful of times. The chain joins TRBV5-6 to TRBJ2-4, with 9 bases matching TRBD1. The J call may be in error: the DNA end matches TRBJ2-7 better. CDR3 length: 15 residues. Germline CDR1 and CDR2: SGHDT and YYEEEE. The CDR3 coding sequence is TGTGCCAGCATCAAAGCCGGGACAGGGAAATACGAGCAGTACTTC. This gives the protein CASIKAGTGKYEQYF.

This chain connects TRBV27 to TRBJ1-5; tentatively, D is TRBD1 (5 bases). CDR3 length: 13 residues. Trimming shortened V by 0 bases and J by 5 bases, and 5 bases separated the two germline ends. Germline CDR1 MNHEY, CDR2 SMNVEV (reference sequence). The CDR3 nucleotides read TGTGCCAGCAGTTTATCCAGGGATCAGCCCCAGCATTTT. It specifies CASSLSRDQPQHF.

The J gene is TRBJ2-7, the V gene TRBV5-1; D is undetermined. V lost 0 bases and J 3 bases, leaving 13 bases between the germline ends. Germline loops: CDR1 SGHRS, CDR2 YFSETQ. The CDR3 covers 15 residues. This CDR3 reads CASSLEAAGVYEQYF. The CDR3 DNA is TGCGCCAGCAGCTTGGAGGCAGCCGGCGTCTACGAGCAGTACTTC.

This chain joins TRBV9 and TRBJ2-1; 8 nucleotides match TRBD2. V was pared by 1 base and J by 10 bases, with 10 bases of the junction left unmatched. CDR3 length equals 15 residues. Per the germline V gene, CDR1 is SGDLS and CDR2 is YYNGEE. DNA for the CDR3: TGTGCCAGCAGCGTATACAGCGGGAGAGGCAGGGAGCAGTTCTTC. Protein sequence: CASSVYSGRGREQFF.

The chain has TRBV4-2 and TRBJ2-7; D possibly corresponds to TRBD2 (6 bases). Germline V gene sequence: CDR1 LGHNA, CDR2 YNFKEQ. V lost 0 bases and J lost 2, with 14 bases in between. This CDR3 region has 16 residues. The CDR3 DNA reads as TGTGCCAGCAGCCAAGAGCGGGTAGCGGAGACCTACGAGCAGTACTTC. It codes for CASSQERVAETYEQYF.

This clonotype is a singleton in its sample. The chain links TRBV12-3 or TRBV12-4 to TRBJ1-5, with 9 bases fitting TRBD1. This CDR3 contains 14 residues. V lost 5 bases and J lost 7; bases outside the gene matches: 6. The CDR3 here is CASSPGTGRQPQHF. Written as DNA, the CDR3 is TGTGCCAGCAGTCCCGGGACAGGGAGGCAGCCCCAGCATTTT.

The V gene is TRBV2, the J gene TRBJ2-3; 8 bases match TRBD2. V gave up 3 bases and J gave up 9 bases; unmatched junction bases: 8. Germline V CDR1 and CDR2: SNHLY, FYNNEI. The CDR3 loop spans 14 amino acids. CDR3 sequence (DNA): TGTGCCAGCAGTGACGGGCGGGAGGTACCCACGCAGTATTTT. This sequence encodes CASSDGREVPTQYF.

CDR3 protein: CASSALRRSGANVLTF. The DNA for the CDR3 is TGTGCCAGCAGTGCCTTGAGGCGCTCTGGGGCCAACGTCCTGACTTTC. This sequence joins TRBV6-1 and TRBJ2-6; D gene uncertain. There are 16 residues in the CDR3. The V end lost 4 bases, the J end lost 0 bases, and 10 bases lay between the germline ends. Germline CDR1 MNHNS, CDR2 SASEGT.

This clonotype showed up just a few times. V and J are TRBV6-6 and TRBJ2-7, with a weak D call TRBD2 (5 bases). Germline loops: CDR1 MNHNY, CDR2 SVGAGI (reference sequence). V dropped 6 bases and J dropped 0 bases, with 18 bases sitting between them. The CDR3 sequence is 16 residues long. The DNA for the CDR3 is TGTGCCAGCAGCCTCCGCGAAGCGGCCTTCTCCTACGAGCAGTACTTC. Translated, it gives CASSLREAAFSYEQYF.

The chain couples TRBV2 to TRBJ2-7; D is uncertain. The CDR3 totals 12 residues. V was cut by 2 bases and J by 6 bases, with 8 bases left in between. The germline CDR1 and CDR2 sequences are SNHLY and FYNNEI. CDR3 sequence reads: CASSELSVEQYF. The CDR3 DNA reads TGTGCCAGCAGTGAATTGAGCGTCGAGCAGTACTTC.